What follows are 10 T cell receptor beta chains derived from one specimen sequenced in a study of OX40 agonist ivuxolimab in advanced cancers. Measured with immunoSEQ multiplex PCR; TCRdb has only the in-frame clones, and not every one. The profile shows over 50,000 clones, over 80% of them singletons. This specimen consisted of CD4+ or CD8+ T cells sorted from blood, obtained in a trial of the OX40 agonist ivuxolimab. The receptors were sampled from an adult with an advanced solid tumor such as melanoma, head and neck, liver or kidney cancer.

The rearrangement links TRBV30 to TRBJ1-2; no firm D call. There are 19 residues in the CDR3. CDR1 and CDR2 (germline): GTSNPN, SVGIG (reference sequence). Trimming shortened V by 2 bases and J by 5 bases, and 30 bases separated the two germline ends. CDR3 DNA: TGTGCCTGGAGTAGCGGTCTAGTTAAGGGATCCCCCCTAGGGTATGGCTACACCTTC. Protein sequence: CAWSSGLVKGSPLGYGYTF.

This clone was seen only once. This rearrangement joins TRBV5-8 to TRBJ2-7; unclear D gene. CDR1 SGHTS and CDR2 YDEGEE come from the germline V gene. The CDR3 extends over 15 amino acids. V was shortened by 2 bases and J by 1 base, with 13 bases between the two germline ends. CDR3 protein: CASSLGYGLSYEQYF. For the CDR3, the DNA is TGTGCCAGCAGCTTAGGTTATGGGTTATCCTACGAGCAGTACTTC.

This chain joins TRBV6-5 and TRBJ2-2, with 8 bases identical to TRBD1. The CDR3 covers 14 residues. Germline V lookup: CDR1 MNHEY, CDR2 SVGAGI. V gave up 8 bases and J gave up 6 bases; unmatched junction bases: 8. CDR3 DNA sequence: TGTGCCAGCCAGTGGGACAGGAATGCCGGGGAGCTGTTTTTT. This translates into CASQWDRNAGELFF.

The chain carries TRBV5-1 and TRBJ2-3; 9 positions agree with TRBD2. CDR1 and CDR2 (germline): SGHRS, YFSETQ. V was clipped by 4 bases and J by 2 bases; unmatched bases: 11. The CDR3 consists of 17 residues. This CDR3 is CASSTAGSGGITDTQYF. The CDR3 DNA is TGCGCCAGCAGCACCGCAGGTAGCGGGGGTATCACAGATACGCAGTATTTT.

The CDR3 reads CASSVRGHNEQFF. The CDR3, as DNA: TGTGCCAGCAGCGTCCGAGGCCACAATGAGCAGTTCTTC. This chain links TRBV21-1 with TRBJ2-1; TRBD2 is the table's D call and was not checked against the DNA. TRBV21-1 is reported as a pseudogene. The CDR3 has 13 residues.

The chain's CDR3 is CASRLGGTPQETQYF. CDR3 sequence (DNA): TGTGCAAGTCGCTTAGGCGGGACACCTCAAGAGACCCAGTACTTC. This chain joins TRBV12-2 and TRBJ2-5. TRBV12-2 is a documented pseudogene. This CDR3 has 15 residues.

The chain carries TRBV30 and TRBJ2-1; possibly TRBD1 or TRBD2 for D (5 bases each). Trimming removed 1 base from V and 8 bases from J, with 18 bases in between. The CDR3 length is 15 residues. Per the germline V gene, CDR1 is GTSNPN and CDR2 is SVGIG (reference sequence). The CDR3 nucleotides are TGTGCCTGGAGTGACTCAGGGCCCCGCGGGTATGAGCAGTTCTTC. Amino acids: CAWSDSGPRGYEQFF.

The chain employs TRBV18 and TRBJ1-2; possibly TRBD1 for D (6 bases). V was clipped by 0 bases and J by 4 bases, with 15 bases between them. Per the germline V gene, CDR1 is KGHSH and CDR2 is LQKENI. The CDR3 sequence is 16 residues long. The CDR3 loop is CASSPPNSQGLYGYTF. The CDR3 nucleotides are TGTGCCAGCTCACCACCGAATAGCCAGGGGCTCTATGGCTACACCTTC.

The V and J genes are TRBV11-2 and TRBJ1-2; 7 bases map to TRBD1. CDR1 is SGHAT and CDR2 is FQNNGV in the germline V gene. CDR3 size: 15 residues. Unmatched junction bases numbered 11, after V lost 5 bases and J lost 5 bases. In nucleotides, the CDR3 is TGTGCCAGCAGCCCCTCCCCACAGGGGCAGTATGGCTACACCTTC. Its translation is CASSPSPQGQYGYTF.

The chain carries TRBV5-6 and TRBJ1-6; no firm D call. The V and J ends lost 6 bases and 18 bases respectively, with 19 bases between them. Germline V gives CDR1 SGHDT, CDR2 YYEEEE. The CDR3 loop spans 12 amino acids. CDR3 amino acids: CASNRGSEEGHF. CDR3 nucleotides: TGTGCCAGCAATCGAGGGTCGGAAGAGGGCCACTTT.